Sequencing of this T cell receptor (beta chain) was carried out in a study of response to subunit inactivated influenza vaccine. TCRdb re-called the RT-PCR reads with MiXCR, one entry per CDR3 protein. The sample contains 450,000 to 550,000 distinct CDR3 sequences, roughly 25% of which appear only once. The CDR3 sequence is 13 residues long. The germline gives CDR1 SEHNR, CDR2 FQNEAQ (reference sequence). V shed 6 bases, J shed 4 bases, and the junction held 5 bases outside the gene matches. The V call is TRBV7-9, the J call TRBJ2-5; 7 bases map to TRBD2. The TCR comes from a man in his fifties who received an inactivated influenza vaccine. The sample was CD4+ T cells sorted from PBMCs, taken more than 4 days after vaccination. The CDR3 DNA sequence: TGTGCCAGCAGTGGCGGACTAGGAGAGACCCAGTACTTC. It is translated as CASSGGLGETQYF.